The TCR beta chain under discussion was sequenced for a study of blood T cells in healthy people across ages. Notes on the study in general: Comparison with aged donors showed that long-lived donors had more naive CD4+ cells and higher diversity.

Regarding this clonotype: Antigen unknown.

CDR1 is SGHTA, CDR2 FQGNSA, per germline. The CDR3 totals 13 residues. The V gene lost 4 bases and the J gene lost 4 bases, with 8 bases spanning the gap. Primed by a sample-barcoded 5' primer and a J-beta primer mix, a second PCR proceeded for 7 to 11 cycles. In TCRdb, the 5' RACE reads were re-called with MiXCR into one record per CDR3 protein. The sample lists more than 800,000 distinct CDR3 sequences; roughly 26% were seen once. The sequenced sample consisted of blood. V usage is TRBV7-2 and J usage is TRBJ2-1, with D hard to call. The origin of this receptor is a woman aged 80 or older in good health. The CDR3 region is CASSWAPYNEQFF. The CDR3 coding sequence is TGTGCCAGCAGCTGGGCTCCATACAATGAGCAGTTCTTC.